This T cell receptor beta chain was recovered during a study of blood T cell repertoires in COVID-19. Profiled with immunoSEQ multiplex PCR; TCRdb holds only in-frame clones, not every one. The sample yields a few hundred thousand clones, about nine tenths seen once. The CDR3 loop spans 15 amino acids. Trimming took off 4 bases at V and 3 bases at J, with 16 bases between the two ends. The germline V gene has CDR1 SGHDT and CDR2 YYEEEE. Participant age was about 18 to 89 years, and participants resided in 20 to 30 US areas. Two consecutive negative NP/OP PCR tests, clearance, or resolved symptoms defined Cohort 3 recovery.

The TCR comes from a woman in her late teens or twenties who had recovered from COVID-19. This rearrangement joins TRBV5-6 to TRBJ1-1, with TRBD1 as a possible D gene (5 bases). Sequenced sample: PBMCs or T cells enriched from blood (not recorded which). The DNA for the CDR3 is TGTGCCAGCAGCCTGGGACTCCGGATGGACACTGAAGCTTTCTTT. Amino acid sequence: CASSLGLRMDTEAFF.